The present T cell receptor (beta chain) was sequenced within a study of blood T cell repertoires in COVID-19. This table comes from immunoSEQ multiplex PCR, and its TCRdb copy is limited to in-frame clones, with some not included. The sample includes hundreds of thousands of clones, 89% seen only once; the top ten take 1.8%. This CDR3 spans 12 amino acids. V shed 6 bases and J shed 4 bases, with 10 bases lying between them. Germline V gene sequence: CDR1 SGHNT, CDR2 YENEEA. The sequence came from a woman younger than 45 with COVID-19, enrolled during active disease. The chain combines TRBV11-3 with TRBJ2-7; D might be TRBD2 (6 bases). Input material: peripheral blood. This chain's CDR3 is CASSPREYEQYF. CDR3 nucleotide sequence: TGTGCCAGCAGTCCTCGGGAGTACGAGCAGTACTTC. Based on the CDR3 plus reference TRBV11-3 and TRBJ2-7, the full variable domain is EAGVVQSPRYKIIEKKQPVAFWCNPISGHNTLYWYLQNLGQGPELLIRYENEEAVDDSQLPKDRFSAERLKGVDSTLKIQPAELGDSAVYLCASSPREYEQYFGPGTRLTVT.